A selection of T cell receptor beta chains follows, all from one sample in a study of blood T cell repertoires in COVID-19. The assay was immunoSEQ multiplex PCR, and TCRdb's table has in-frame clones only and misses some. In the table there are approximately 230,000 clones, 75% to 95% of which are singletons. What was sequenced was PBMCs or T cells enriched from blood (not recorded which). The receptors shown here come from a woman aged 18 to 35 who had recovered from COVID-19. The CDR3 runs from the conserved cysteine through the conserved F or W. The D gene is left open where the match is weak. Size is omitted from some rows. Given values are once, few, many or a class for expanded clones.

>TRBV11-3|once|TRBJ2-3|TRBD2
CASSLSGGTDTQYF
TGTGCCAGCAGCCTGAGCGGGGGCACAGATACGCAGTATTTT
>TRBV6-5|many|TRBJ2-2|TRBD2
CASNPTSEAGELFF
TGTGCCAGCAATCCAACTAGCGAGGCCGGGGAGCTGTTTTTT
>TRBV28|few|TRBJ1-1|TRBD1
CASSRGGQQAFF
TGTGCCAGCTCCCGGGGGGGACAGCAAGCTTTCTTT
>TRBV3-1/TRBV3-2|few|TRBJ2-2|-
CASSDRSLGTGELFF
TGTGCCAGCAGCGACAGGTCATTGGGCACCGGGGAGCTGTTTTTT
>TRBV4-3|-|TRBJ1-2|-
CASSQGGGVDYGYTF
TGCGCCAGCAGCCAAGGGGGGGGAGTCGATTATGGCTACACCTTC
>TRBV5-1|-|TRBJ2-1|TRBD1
CASSLRQGVNNEQFF
TGCGCCAGCAGCTTGCGGCAGGGGGTTAACAATGAGCAGTTCTTC
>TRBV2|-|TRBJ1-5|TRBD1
CASSEGQGYQPQHF
TGTGCCAGCAGTGAGGGACAGGGATACCAGCCCCAGCATTTT
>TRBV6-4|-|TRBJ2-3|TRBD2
CASSDSASGGAGTQYF
TGTGCCAGCAGTGACTCGGCTAGCGGGGGGGCCGGCACGCAGTATTTT
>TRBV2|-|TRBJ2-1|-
CASSEDGGRYEQFF
TGTGCCAGCAGTGAGGACGGGGGGCGCTATGAGCAGTTCTTC
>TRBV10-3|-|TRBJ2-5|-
CAISEGATGESETQYF
TGTGCCATCAGTGAAGGAGCAACGGGGGAGTCGGAGACCCAGTACTTC
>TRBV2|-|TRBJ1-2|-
CASSDKRSGGYTF
TGTGCCAGCAGTGATAAGCGGAGTGGTGGCTACACCTTC
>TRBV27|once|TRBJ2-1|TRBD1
CASSSTGVNEQFF
TGTGCCAGCAGTTCGACAGGGGTTAATGAGCAGTTCTTC
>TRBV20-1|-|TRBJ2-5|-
CSAWRETQYF
TGCAGTGCTTGGAGGGAGACCCAGTACTTC
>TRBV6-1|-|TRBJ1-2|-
CASSERAGRYTF
TGTGCCAGCAGTGAACGGGCGGGCCGTTACACCTTC
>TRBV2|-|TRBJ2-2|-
CASSEVTGNTGELFF
TGTGCCAGCAGTGAAGTCACCGGGAACACCGGGGAGCTGTTTTTT
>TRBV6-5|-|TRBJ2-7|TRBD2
CASSIAGGADEQYF
TGTGCCAGCAGCATAGCGGGAGGGGCCGACGAGCAGTACTTC
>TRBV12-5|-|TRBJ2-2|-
CASGLLGILGTGELFF
TGTGCTAGTGGTTTACTAGGAATATTGGGCACCGGGGAGCTGTTTTTT
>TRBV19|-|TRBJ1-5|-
CASTRDGMENQPQHF
TGTGCCAGTACCCGAGACGGCATGGAGAATCAGCCCCAGCATTTT
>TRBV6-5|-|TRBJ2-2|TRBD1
CASSYRRTGVTGELFF
TGTGCCAGCAGTTACCGCAGGACAGGGGTAACCGGGGAGCTGTTTTTT
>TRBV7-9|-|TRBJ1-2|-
CASSLSANYGYTF
TGTGCCAGCAGCTTATCAGCTAACTATGGCTACACCTTC
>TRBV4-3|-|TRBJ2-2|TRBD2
CASSRLAGGTGELFF
TGCGCCAGCAGCCGCCTAGCGGGAGGAACCGGGGAGCTGTTTTTT
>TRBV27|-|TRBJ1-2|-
CASSLAGRGYTF
TGTGCCAGCAGTTTGGCAGGGAGGGGCTACACCTTC
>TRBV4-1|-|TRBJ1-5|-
CASSQDHRNQPQHF
TGCGCCAGCAGCCAAGATCACCGGAATCAGCCCCAGCATTTT
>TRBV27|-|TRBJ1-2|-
CASSETRGTIYGYTF
TGTGCCAGCAGTGAGACGCGGGGAACCATCTATGGCTACACCTTC
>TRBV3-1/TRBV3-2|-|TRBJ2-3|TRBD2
CASSHDGLAGGADTQYF
TGTGCCAGCAGCCATGACGGACTAGCGGGGGGGGCAGATACGCAGTATTTT
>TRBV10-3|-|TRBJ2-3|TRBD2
CAISDPSGSGTDTQYF
TGTGCCATCAGTGATCCAAGCGGGAGTGGGACAGATACGCAGTATTTT
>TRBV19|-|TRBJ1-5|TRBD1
CASSTRQGVGQPQHF
TGTGCCAGTAGTACCCGACAGGGGGTCGGACAGCCCCAGCATTTT
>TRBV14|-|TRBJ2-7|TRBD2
CASSPSGRAGEQYF
TGTGCCAGCAGCCCTAGCGGGAGGGCGGGCGAGCAGTACTTC
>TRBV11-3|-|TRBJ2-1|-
CASSLVEGGVEGQFF
TGTGCCAGCAGCTTAGTGGAGGGAGGAGTGGAGGGGCAGTTCTTC
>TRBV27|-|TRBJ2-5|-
CASGRGGGQETQYF
TGTGCCAGCGGCAGGGGAGGGGGGCAAGAGACCCAGTACTTC
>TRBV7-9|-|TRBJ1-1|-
CASSQPQGRYTEAFF
TGTGCCAGCAGCCAACCACAGGGTCGATACACTGAAGCTTTCTTT
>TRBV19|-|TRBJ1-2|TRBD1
CASSRWTGENYGYTF
TGTGCCAGTAGTAGATGGACAGGAGAAAACTATGGCTACACCTTC
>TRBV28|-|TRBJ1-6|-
CASSSTTVRSPLHF
TGTGCCAGCAGTTCCACGACAGTCAGGTCACCCCTCCACTTT
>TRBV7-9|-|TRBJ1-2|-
CASSQGETGTYGYTF
TGTGCCAGCAGCCAAGGTGAGACAGGCACCTATGGCTACACCTTC
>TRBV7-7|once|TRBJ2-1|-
CASSPGGNEQFF
TGTGCTAGCAGCCCCGGTGGCAATGAGCAGTTCTTC
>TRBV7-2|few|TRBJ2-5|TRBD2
CASSPEREANF
TGTGCCAGCAGCCCCGAGCGGGAGGCCAACTTC
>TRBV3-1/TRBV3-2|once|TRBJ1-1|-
CASSQGGTPNTEAFF
TGTGCCAGCAGCCAAGGGGGGACACCGAACACTGAAGCTTTCTTT
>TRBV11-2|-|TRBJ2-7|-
CASSLDRDRTYEQYF
TGTGCCAGCAGCTTAGACCGAGACAGAACCTACGAGCAGTACTTC
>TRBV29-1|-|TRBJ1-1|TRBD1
CSVVGRGQELNTEAFF
TGCAGCGTTGTGGGTAGGGGGCAGGAGCTAAACACTGAAGCTTTCTTT
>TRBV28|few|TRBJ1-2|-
CASSPPGLGGNGYTF
TGTGCCAGCAGCCCGCCAGGGTTGGGGGGTAACGGCTACACCTTC
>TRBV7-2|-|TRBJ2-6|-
CASSLARVVNVLTF
TGTGCCAGCAGCTTAGCCAGGGTTGTCAACGTCCTGACTTTC
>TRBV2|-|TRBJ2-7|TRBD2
CASSASRGLAGNTYEQYF
TGTGCCAGCAGTGCTTCCCGTGGACTAGCGGGGAATACCTACGAGCAGTACTTC
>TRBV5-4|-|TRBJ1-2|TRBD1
CASSFDRTGGDGYTF
TGTGCCAGCAGTTTTGATCGGACAGGGGGCGATGGCTACACCTTC
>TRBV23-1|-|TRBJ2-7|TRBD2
CASSHQGTSDSYEQYF
TGCGCCAGCAGTCATCAAGGGACTAGCGACTCCTACGAGCAGTACTTC
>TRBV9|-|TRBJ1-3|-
CASSVVPSSGNTIYF
TGTGCCAGCAGCGTAGTTCCCAGCTCTGGAAACACCATATATTTT
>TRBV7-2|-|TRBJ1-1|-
CASSLSGPQAFF
TGTGCCAGCAGCTTATCTGGCCCTCAAGCTTTCTTT
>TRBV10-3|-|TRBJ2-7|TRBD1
CASKNSGTGLYEQYF
TGTGCCAGCAAAAACTCCGGGACAGGGCTTTACGAGCAGTACTTC
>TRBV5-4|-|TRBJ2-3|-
CASSLGQFPRDTQYF
TGTGCCAGCAGCTTGGGACAGTTCCCCCGGGATACGCAGTATTTT
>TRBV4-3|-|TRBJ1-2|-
CASSQGVYGYTF
TGCGCCAGCAGCCAAGGAGTGTATGGCTACACCTTC
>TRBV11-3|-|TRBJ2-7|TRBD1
CASSPGQGSDEQYF
TGTGCCAGCAGCCCGGGACAGGGCAGCGACGAGCAGTACTTC
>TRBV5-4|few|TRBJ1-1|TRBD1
CASSFGDRNTEAFF
TGTGCCAGCAGCTTCGGGGACAGGAACACTGAAGCTTTCTTT
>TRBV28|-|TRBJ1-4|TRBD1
CASSSTGGGEKLFF
TGTGCCAGCAGCTCTACAGGGGGTGGTGAAAAACTGTTTTTT
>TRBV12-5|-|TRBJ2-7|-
CASGLAGVGDEQYF
TGTGCTAGTGGTTTGGCAGGGGTCGGTGACGAGCAGTACTTC
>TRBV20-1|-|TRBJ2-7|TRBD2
CSASPSSGVYEQYF
TGCAGTGCTAGTCCTTCTAGCGGGGTTTACGAGCAGTACTTC
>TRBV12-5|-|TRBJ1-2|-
CASGLLTHRQLYGYTF
TGTGCTAGTGGTTTGTTGACTCACCGGCAGCTCTATGGCTACACCTTC
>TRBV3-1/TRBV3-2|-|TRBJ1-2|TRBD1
CASSSPTGPDGYTF
TGTGCCAGCAGCTCCCCGACAGGGCCGGATGGCTACACCTTC
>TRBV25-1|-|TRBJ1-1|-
CASSEYRAGLATEAFF
TGTGCCAGCAGTGAATATCGGGCAGGGCTCGCCACTGAAGCTTTCTTT
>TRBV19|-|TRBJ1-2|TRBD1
CASSRWDRGGGYTF
TGTGCCAGTAGTAGATGGGACAGGGGAGGGGGCTACACCTTC
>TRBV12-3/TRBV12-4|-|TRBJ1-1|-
CASSLTVNEAFF
TGTGCCAGCAGTTTAACAGTCAATGAAGCTTTCTTT